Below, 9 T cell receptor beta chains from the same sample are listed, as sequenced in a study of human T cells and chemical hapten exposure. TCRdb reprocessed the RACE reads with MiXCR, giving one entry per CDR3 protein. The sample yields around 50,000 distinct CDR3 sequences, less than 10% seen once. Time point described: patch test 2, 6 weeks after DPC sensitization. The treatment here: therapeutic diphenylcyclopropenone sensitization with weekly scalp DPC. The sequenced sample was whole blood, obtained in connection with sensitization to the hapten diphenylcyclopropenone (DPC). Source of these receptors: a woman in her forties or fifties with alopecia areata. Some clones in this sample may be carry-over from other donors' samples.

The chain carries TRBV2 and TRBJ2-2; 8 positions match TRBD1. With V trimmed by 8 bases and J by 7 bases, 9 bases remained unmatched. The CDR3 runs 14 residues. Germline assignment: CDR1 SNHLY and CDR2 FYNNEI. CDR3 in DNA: TGTGCCAGCCCCGGACAGGGAGGAAGCGGGGAGCTGTTTTTT. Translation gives CASPGQGGSGELFF.

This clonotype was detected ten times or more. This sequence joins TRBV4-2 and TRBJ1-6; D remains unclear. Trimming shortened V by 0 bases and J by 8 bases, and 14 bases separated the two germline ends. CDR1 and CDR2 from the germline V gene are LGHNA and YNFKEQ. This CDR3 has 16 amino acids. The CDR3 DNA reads TGTGCCAGCAGCCAAGATAGGCAGCGATGGTATTCACCCCTCCACTTT. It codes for CASSQDRQRWYSPLHF.

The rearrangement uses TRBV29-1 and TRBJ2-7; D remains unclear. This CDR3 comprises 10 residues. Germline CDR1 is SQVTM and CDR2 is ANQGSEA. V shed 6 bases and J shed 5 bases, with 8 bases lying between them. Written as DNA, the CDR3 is TGCAGCGTGGGCGTAAACGAGCAGTACTTC. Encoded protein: CSVGVNEQYF.

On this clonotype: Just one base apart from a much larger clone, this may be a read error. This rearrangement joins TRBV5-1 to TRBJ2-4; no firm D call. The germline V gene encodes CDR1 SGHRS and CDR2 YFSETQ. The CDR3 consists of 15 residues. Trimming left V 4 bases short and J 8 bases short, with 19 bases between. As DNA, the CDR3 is TGCGCCAGCAGCCCGGCTCGTGCCATCGGATACATTCAGTACTTC. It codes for CASSPARAIGYIQYF.

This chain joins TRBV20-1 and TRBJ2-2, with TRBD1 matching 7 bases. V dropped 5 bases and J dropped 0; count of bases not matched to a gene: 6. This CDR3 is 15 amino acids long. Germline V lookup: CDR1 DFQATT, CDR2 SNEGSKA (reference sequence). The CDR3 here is CSAPRQGSNTGELFF. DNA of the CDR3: TGCAGTGCTCCCCGACAGGGTTCGAACACCGGGGAGCTGTTTTTT.

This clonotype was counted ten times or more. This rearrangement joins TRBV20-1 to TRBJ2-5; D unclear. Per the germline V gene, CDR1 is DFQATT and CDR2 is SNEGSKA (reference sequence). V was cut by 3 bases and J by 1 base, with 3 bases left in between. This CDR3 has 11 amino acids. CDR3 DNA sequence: TGCAGTGCTAGTAGCCAAGAGACCCAGTACTTC. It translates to CSASSQETQYF.

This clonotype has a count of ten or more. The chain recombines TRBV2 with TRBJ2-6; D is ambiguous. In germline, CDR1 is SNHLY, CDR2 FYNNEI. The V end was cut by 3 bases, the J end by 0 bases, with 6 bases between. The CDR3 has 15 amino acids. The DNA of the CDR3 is TGTGCCAGCAGTGAGGCGATCTCTGGGGCCAACGTCCTGACTTTC. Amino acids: CASSEAISGANVLTF.

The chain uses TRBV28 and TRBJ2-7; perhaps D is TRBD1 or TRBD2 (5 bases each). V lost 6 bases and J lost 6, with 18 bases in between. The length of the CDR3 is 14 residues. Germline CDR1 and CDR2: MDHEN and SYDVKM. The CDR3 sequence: CASSPPGRAGEQYF. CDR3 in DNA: TGTGCCAGCAGCCCGCCAGGGCGGGCTGGCGAGCAGTACTTC.

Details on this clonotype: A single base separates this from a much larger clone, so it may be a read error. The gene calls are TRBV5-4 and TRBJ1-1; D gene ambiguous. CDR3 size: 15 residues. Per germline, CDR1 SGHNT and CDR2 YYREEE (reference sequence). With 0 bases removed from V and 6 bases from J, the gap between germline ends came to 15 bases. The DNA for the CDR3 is TGTGCCAGCAGCTTGGTCGGCGGGATCGGCGCTGAAGCTTTCTTT. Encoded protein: CASSLVGGIGAEAFF. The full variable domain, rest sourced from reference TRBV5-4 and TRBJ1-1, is ETGVTQSPTHLIKTRGQQVTLRCSSQSGHNTVSWYQQALGQGPQFIFQYYREEENGRGNFPPRFSGLQFPNYSSELNVNALELDDSALYLCASSLVGGIGAEAFFGQGTRLTVV.